This T cell receptor beta chain was retrieved from a study of blood T cell repertoires in COVID-19. Across the study: Nucleic acid was either cDNA or gDNA, and it came from T cells, B-cell-depleted T cells, or PBMCs.

As processed by the authors: The authors estimated nucleated cell counts from reference gene primer amplification. Generated by immunoSEQ multiplex PCR, the TCRdb table keeps only in-frame clones and is missing some. V, J and clone size reflect that table, while D and trimming were determined from the DNA. The repertoire holds 200,000 to 300,000 clones, with about nine tenths as singletons. The CDR3 sequence is 14 residues long. In germline, CDR1 is MNHEY, CDR2 SVGAGI. V was cut by 4 bases and J by 0 bases, with 7 bases left in between. It was during active infection that Seattle patients were enrolled and then longitudinally followed.

The V gene is TRBV6-5, the J gene TRBJ1-5; D is perhaps TRBD1 (5 bases). The sequence was collected from a young man with COVID-19, enrolled during active disease. Sample: peripheral blood. The CDR3 reads CASSSGLSNQPQHF. The CDR3 nucleotides read TGTGCCAGCAGTTCAGGGCTTAGCAATCAGCCCCAGCATTTT.